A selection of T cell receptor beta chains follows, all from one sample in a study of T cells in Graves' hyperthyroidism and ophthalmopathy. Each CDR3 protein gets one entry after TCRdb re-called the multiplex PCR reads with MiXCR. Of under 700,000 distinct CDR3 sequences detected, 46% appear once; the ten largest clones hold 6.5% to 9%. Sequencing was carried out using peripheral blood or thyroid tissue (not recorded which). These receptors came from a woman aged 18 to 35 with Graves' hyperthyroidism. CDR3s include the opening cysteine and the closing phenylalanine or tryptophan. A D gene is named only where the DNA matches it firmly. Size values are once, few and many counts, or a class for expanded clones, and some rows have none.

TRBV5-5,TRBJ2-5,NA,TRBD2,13,TGTGCCAGCAGCGAAGCGGGAGGAGAGACCCAGTACTTC,CASSEAGGETQYF
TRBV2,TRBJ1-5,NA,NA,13,TGTGCCAGCATTGACGATAGCAATCAGCCCCAGCATTTT,CASIDDSNQPQHF
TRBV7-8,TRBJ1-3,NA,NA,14,TGCGCCAGCAGCCAACCGGGGCTCGGAAACACCATATATTTT,CASSQPGLGNTIYF
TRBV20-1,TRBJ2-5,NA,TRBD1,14,TGCAGTGCTAGAGGGGACAGCCTCAATCAGCCCCAGTACTTC,CSARGDSLNQPQYF
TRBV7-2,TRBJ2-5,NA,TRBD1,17,TGTGCCAGCAGCCCTACGGACAGGGGGCTCCGGGGAGAGACCCAGTACTTC,CASSPTDRGLRGETQYF
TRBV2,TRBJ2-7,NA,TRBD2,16,TGTGCCAGCAGTGAAGGGGCTAGCGGGAGGGCCTACGAGCAGTACTTC,CASSEGASGRAYEQYF
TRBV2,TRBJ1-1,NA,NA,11,TGTGCCAGCGTTGTAGGGGACGCAGCTTTCTTT,CASVVGDAAFF
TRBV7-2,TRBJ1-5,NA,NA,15,TGTGCCAGCAGCTTGGCGGCAGCAAGTTATCAGCCCCAGCATTTT,CASSLAAASYQPQHF
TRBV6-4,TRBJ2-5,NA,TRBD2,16,TGTGCCAGCAGTGCCCGAGCGGGAGGGCCGGGCGAGACCCAGTACTTC,CASSARAGGPGETQYF
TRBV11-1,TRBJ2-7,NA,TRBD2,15,TGTGCCAGCAGCATAGCGGGAGGGCGGGTGTACGAGCAGTACTTC,CASSIAGGRVYEQYF
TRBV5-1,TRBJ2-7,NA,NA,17,TGCGCCAGCAGCTTGGTCCCCCCAACTTCAGGGACGGGAGAGCAGTACTTC,CASSLVPPTSGTGEQYF
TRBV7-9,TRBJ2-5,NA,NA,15,TGTGCCAGCAGCTTTGATGGCGGGGCTGGGGAGACCCAGTACTTC,CASSFDGGAGETQYF
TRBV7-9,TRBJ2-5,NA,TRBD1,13,TGTGCCAGCACGCCGGGACAGGGAGAGACCCAGTACTTC,CASTPGQGETQYF
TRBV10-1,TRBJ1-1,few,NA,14,TGCGCCAGCAGCCCCAGGGCCATGAACACTGAAGCTTTCTTT,CASSPRAMNTEAFF
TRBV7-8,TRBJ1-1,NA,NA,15,TGTGCCAGCAGCCACGAGACAGTTTTGAACACTGAAGCTTTCTTT,CASSHETVLNTEAFF
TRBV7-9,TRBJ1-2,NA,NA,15,TGTGCCAGCAGCTTATCTCGTCAGGGACCCTATGGCTACACCTTC,CASSLSRQGPYGYTF
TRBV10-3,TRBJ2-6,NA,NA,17,TGTGCCATCAGGACGGCGGCAGAAGCCTCTGGGGCCAACGTCCTGACTTTC,CAIRTAAEASGANVLTF
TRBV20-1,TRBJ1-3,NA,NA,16,TGCAGTGCTAGAGAAAAGTACTGGGACTCTGGAAACACCATATATTTT,CSAREKYWDSGNTIYF
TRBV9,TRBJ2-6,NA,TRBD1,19,TGTGCCAGCAGCGAGATGTGGGACAGCTACACCTCTGGGGCCAACGTCCTGACTTTC,CASSEMWDSYTSGANVLTF
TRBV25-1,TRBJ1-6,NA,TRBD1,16,TGTGCCAGCAGTGAGGCTGGACAGGGGGCAAAGTCACCCCTCCACTTT,CASSEAGQGAKSPLHF
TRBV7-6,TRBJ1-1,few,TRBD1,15,TGTGCCAGCAGCTTAACAGGACAGGAGAACACTGAAGCTTTCTTT,CASSLTGQENTEAFF
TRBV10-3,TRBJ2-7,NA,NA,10,TGTGCCATCACAGGGGTGGCGCAGTACTTC,CAITGVAQYF
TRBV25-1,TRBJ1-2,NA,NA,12,TGTGCCAGCTTAGTGACAGTCGTTGGCTACACCTTC,CASLVTVVGYTF
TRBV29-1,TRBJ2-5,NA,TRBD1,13,TGCAGCGTTGTGGACAGGGGCCAAGAGACCCAGTACTTC,CSVVDRGQETQYF
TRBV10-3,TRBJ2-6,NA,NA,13,TGTGCCACCACCGGTTCGGGGGCCAACGTCCTGACTTTC,CATTGSGANVLTF
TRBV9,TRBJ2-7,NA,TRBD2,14,TGTGCCAGCAGCGTAGAGGGACTATCGTACGAGCAGTACTTC,CASSVEGLSYEQYF
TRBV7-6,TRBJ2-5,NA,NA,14,TGTGCCAGCAGTCCAGGGTATTCGGAAGAGACCCAGTACTTC,CASSPGYSEETQYF
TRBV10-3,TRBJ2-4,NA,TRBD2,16,TGTGCCATCAGTGAGTCTAGCGGGAACGTCAAAAACATTCAGTACTTC,CAISESSGNVKNIQYF
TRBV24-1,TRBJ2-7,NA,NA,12,TGTGCCACCAGAGGAACTTTCTACGAGCAGTACTTC,CATRGTFYEQYF
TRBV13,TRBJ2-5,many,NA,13,TGTGCCAGCAGCTTAGAATCGGCTAGGACCCAGTACTTC,CASSLESARTQYF
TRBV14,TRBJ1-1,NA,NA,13,TGTGCCAGCTCACCATCTTCGGACACTGAAGCTTTCTTT,CASSPSSDTEAFF
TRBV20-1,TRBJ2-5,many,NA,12,TGCAGTGCTAGCGGAGGACAAGAGACCCAGTACTTC,CSASGGQETQYF
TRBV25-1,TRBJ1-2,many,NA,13,TGTGCCAGCAGGGACTCAGGTTTCGCTGGCTACACCTTC,CASRDSGFAGYTF
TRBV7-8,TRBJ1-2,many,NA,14,TGTGCCAGCAGCTCTACTGGAGCTAACTATGGCTACACCTTC,CASSSTGANYGYTF
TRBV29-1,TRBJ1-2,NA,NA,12,TGCAGCGTTTCGGGACGGAGCTATGGCTACACCTTC,CSVSGRSYGYTF
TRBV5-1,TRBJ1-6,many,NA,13,TGCGCCAGCAGCACCCAATCGGGGTCACCCCTCCACTTT,CASSTQSGSPLHF
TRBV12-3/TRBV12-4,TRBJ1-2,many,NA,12,TGTGCCAGCAGTTTTGGGCCCCTGGGCTACACCTTC,CASSFGPLGYTF
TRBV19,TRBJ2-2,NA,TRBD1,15,TGTGCCAGTAGTATCCGACAGGGAGTCACCGGGGAGCTGTTTTTT,CASSIRQGVTGELFF
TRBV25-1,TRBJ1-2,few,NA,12,TGTGCCAGCTCACCAATGGACTATGGCTACACCTTC,CASSPMDYGYTF
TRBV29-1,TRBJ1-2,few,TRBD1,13,TGCAGCGCCGGACAGGGGGTAAACTATGGCTACACCTTC,CSAGQGVNYGYTF
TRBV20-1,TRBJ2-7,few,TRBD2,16,TGCAGTGCCGACCGCAGGGTGGCGGGGGACTCCTACGAGCAGTACTTC,CSADRRVAGDSYEQYF
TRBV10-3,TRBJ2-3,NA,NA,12,TGTGCCATCAGTGAGTTTGTGGATACGCAGTATTTT,CAISEFVDTQYF